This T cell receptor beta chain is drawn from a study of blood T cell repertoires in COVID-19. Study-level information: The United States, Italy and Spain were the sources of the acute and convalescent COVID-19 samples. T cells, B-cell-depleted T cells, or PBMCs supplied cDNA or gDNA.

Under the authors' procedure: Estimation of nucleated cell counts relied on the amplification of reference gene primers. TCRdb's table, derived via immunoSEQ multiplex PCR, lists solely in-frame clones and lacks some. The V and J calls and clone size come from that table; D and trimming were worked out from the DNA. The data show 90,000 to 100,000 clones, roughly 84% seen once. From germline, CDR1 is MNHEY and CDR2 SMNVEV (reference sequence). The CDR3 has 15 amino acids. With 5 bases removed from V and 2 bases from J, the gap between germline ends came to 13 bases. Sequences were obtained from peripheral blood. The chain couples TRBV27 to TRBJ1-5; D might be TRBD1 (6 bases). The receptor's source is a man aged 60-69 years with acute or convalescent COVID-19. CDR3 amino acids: CASSPKPGGNQPQHF. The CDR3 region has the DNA TGTGCCAGCAGTCCCAAACCAGGGGGCAATCAGCCCCAGCATTTT.